These T cell receptor beta chains were read from a single sample in a study of post-analysis software for immune sequencing data. Each CDR3 protein is one row after TCRdb ran MiXCR on the PCR reads. Of more than 500,000 distinct CDR3 sequences in the sample, less than 40% were seen once. Sequenced material: blood. These receptors were taken from a girl between 2 and 17 years old with multiple sclerosis. Each CDR3 is given with its conserved first and last residue. A D gene is named only where the DNA matches it firmly. Only part of the rows carry a size: once, few, many, or a class if the clone is expanded.

d_call,clone_size,v_call,j_call,cdr3_aa,cdr3_nt
.,.,TRBV6-1,TRBJ2-7,CASSGVPGFGSYEQYF,TGTGCCAGCAGTGGTGTGCCGGGGTTTGGATCCTACGAGCAGTACTTC
TRBD2,few,TRBV7-2,TRBJ2-7,CASSLEERGLAYEQYF,TGTGCCAGCAGCTTAGAGGAGCGGGGGTTAGCCTACGAGCAGTACTTC
.,few,TRBV20-1,TRBJ2-7,CSASPGRGGRYEQYF,TGCAGTGCTTCCCCGGGCAGGGGAGGAAGGTACGAGCAGTACTTC
.,few,TRBV28,TRBJ2-5,CASSPAQETQYF,TGTGCCAGCAGCCCAGCCCAAGAGACCCAGTACTTC
.,.,TRBV7-9,TRBJ1-2,CASSLVSWQDYGYTF,TGTGCCAGCAGCTTAGTTAGTTGGCAGGACTATGGCTACACCTTC
.,.,TRBV28,TRBJ2-5,CASSFNEGVIQETQYF,TGTGCCAGCAGTTTTAATGAAGGGGTCATCCAAGAGACCCAGTACTTC
.,.,TRBV12-3/TRBV12-4,TRBJ2-7,CASSLSVLYEQYF,TGTGCCAGCAGTTTATCGGTGCTCTACGAGCAGTACTTC
.,few,TRBV5-1,TRBJ2-5,CASSFGLWQETQYF,TGCGCCAGCAGCTTCGGGTTGTGGCAAGAGACCCAGTACTTC
.,.,TRBV9,TRBJ2-1,CASSASSYNEQFF,TGTGCCAGCAGCGCTAGCTCCTACAATGAGCAGTTCTTC
TRBD2,few,TRBV12-3/TRBV12-4,TRBJ2-3,CASTKAGGITDTQYF,TGTGCCAGCACCAAAGCGGGGGGGATCACAGATACGCAGTATTTT
TRBD1,many,TRBV7-2,TRBJ2-7,CASSLQGDGEQYF,TGTGCCAGCAGCTTACAGGGGGACGGCGAGCAGTACTTC
TRBD2,.,TRBV20-1,TRBJ2-1,CSASGTSGINEQFF,TGCAGTGCTAGTGGGACTAGCGGGATAAATGAGCAGTTCTTC
.,.,TRBV20-1,TRBJ1-2,CSAPHRANYGYTF,TGCAGTGCCCCTCACAGGGCTAACTATGGCTACACCTTC
.,few,TRBV2,TRBJ1-5,CASTQVPTGTNQPQHF,TGTGCCAGCACCCAGGTACCCACCGGCACAAATCAGCCCCAGCATTTT
.,.,TRBV10-3,TRBJ2-1,CAIRADSDEQFF,TGTGCCATCAGGGCAGACAGCGATGAGCAGTTCTTC
TRBD1,few,TRBV20-1,TRBJ2-5,CSAPIPGRGRAETQYF,TGCAGTGCCCCCATCCCCGGCAGGGGGCGCGCGGAGACCCAGTACTTC
.,.,TRBV5-1,TRBJ2-4,CASSHRRPTLSYNEQYF,TGCGCCAGCAGCCACCGGCGCCCGACCCTTTCCTACAATGAGCAGTACTTC
.,.,TRBV4-1,TRBJ2-1,CASSPLDFRVNEQFF,TGCGCCAGCAGCCCCCTGGACTTCAGGGTGAATGAGCAGTTCTTC
.,.,TRBV27,TRBJ2-7,CASGPRGGEQYF,TGTGCCAGCGGCCCGAGGGGAGGTGAGCAGTACTTC
.,.,TRBV3-1,TRBJ1-5,CASSQGKGFGNQPQHF,TGTGCCAGCAGCCAAGGTAAAGGGTTTGGCAATCAGCCCCAGCATTTT
TRBD2,few,TRBV5-1,TRBJ2-3,CASSTGTSGGKSTDTQYF,TGCGCCAGCAGCACCGGGACTAGCGGGGGTAAGAGCACAGATACGCAGTATTTT
.,.,TRBV20-1,TRBJ2-3,CSALLGPSTDTQYF,TGCAGTGCTCTATTAGGGCCCTCCACAGATACGCAGTATTTT
TRBD1,few,TRBV19,TRBJ2-6,CASSSDSGGSFGANVLTF,TGTGCCAGTAGTTCCGATTCAGGGGGTTCCTTTGGGGCCAACGTCCTGACTTTC
TRBD1,.,TRBV5-1,TRBJ2-7,CASSLGGPSRTGWYEQYF,TGCGCCAGCAGCTTGGGGGGCCCGTCCCGGACAGGGTGGTACGAGCAGTACTTC
TRBD2,.,TRBV2,TRBJ2-5,CARPIGLASETQYF,TGTGCCAGGCCGATCGGACTAGCATCAGAGACCCAGTACTTC
.,.,TRBV11-2,TRBJ1-6,CASSRGSNSPLHF,TGTGCCAGCAGCCGAGGTTCAAATTCACCCCTCCACTTT
TRBD1,few,TRBV24-1,TRBJ2-3,CATSNSGTGGPITDTQYF,TGTGCCACCAGCAACTCCGGGACAGGGGGTCCGATAACAGATACGCAGTATTTT
TRBD1,.,TRBV6-6,TRBJ2-7,CASSYTGQGRAEQYF,TGTGCCAGCAGTTACACGGGACAGGGTCGGGCCGAGCAGTACTTC
TRBD2,once,TRBV6-5,TRBJ2-1,CASSYSGPLAGDHYEQFF,TGTGCCAGCAGTTACTCAGGGCCCCTAGCGGGGGATCACTACGAGCAGTTCTTC
TRBD1,.,TRBV6-4,TRBJ2-2,CASSETGLSGELFF,TGTGCCAGCAGTGAGACAGGGTTATCCGGGGAGCTGTTTTTT
.,many,TRBV29-1,TRBJ1-2,CSVEEGRGYTF,TGCAGCGTTGAAGAGGGTAGAGGCTACACCTTC
TRBD1,.,TRBV7-9,TRBJ2-3,CASSLYTGAPDTQYF,TGTGCCAGCAGCCTATATACAGGGGCTCCAGATACGCAGTATTTT
TRBD1,.,TRBV5-1,TRBJ1-5,CASSLEGTDQPQHF,TGCGCCAGCAGCTTGGAGGGGACAGACCAGCCCCAGCATTTT
TRBD1,few,TRBV2,TRBJ2-1,CASRRDRGYNEQFF,TGTGCCAGCAGGAGGGACAGGGGCTACAATGAGCAGTTCTTC
.,few,TRBV5-1,TRBJ2-1,CASSWGGARDEQFF,TGCGCCAGCAGCTGGGGCGGGGCGCGGGATGAGCAGTTCTTC
TRBD1,.,TRBV20-1,TRBJ2-5,CSARDRQGEYF,TGCAGTGCTAGAGATCGGCAGGGGGAGTACTTC
TRBD1,.,TRBV29-1,TRBJ2-1,CSVEDFLGQAPKEWATYNEQFF,TGCAGCGTTGAAGATTTCTTAGGACAGGCACCGAAGGAGTGGGCCACCTACAATGAGCAGTTCTTC
.,many,TRBV6-4,TRBJ2-5,CASSGQLGETQYF,TGTGCCAGCAGTGGACAGTTGGGGGAGACCCAGTACTTC
TRBD2,few,TRBV7-9,TRBJ2-3,CASSASTSGGADTQYF,TGTGCCAGCAGCGCAAGCACTAGCGGGGGGGCGGATACGCAGTATTTT
.,few,TRBV3-1,TRBJ2-1,CASSPMVTDNEQFF,TGTGCCAGCAGCCCAATGGTGACCGACAATGAGCAGTTCTTC
TRBD1,.,TRBV5-1,TRBJ1-2,CASRDSVKPGYGYTF,TGCGCCAGCCGGGACAGTGTGAAACCCGGCTATGGCTACACCTTC
.,.,TRBV7-9,TRBJ2-7,CASSLGTEQYF,TGTGCCAGCAGCTTAGGGACCGAGCAGTACTTC
.,.,TRBV20-1,TRBJ1-1,CSARDVRPSNTEAFF,TGCAGTGCTAGAGATGTTCGACCCTCGAACACTGAAGCTTTCTTT
.,.,TRBV7-9,TRBJ2-3,CASSLAGLVLTDTQYF,TGTGCCAGCAGCTTAGCCGGGTTAGTGTTGACAGATACGCAGTATTTT
TRBD1,.,TRBV5-1,TRBJ1-5,CASSFDGTVNQPQHF,TGCGCCAGCAGCTTCGACGGGACAGTCAATCAGCCCCAGCATTTT
TRBD1,.,TRBV10-3,TRBJ2-1,CAISERQGVEQFF,TGTGCCATCAGTGAAAGACAGGGGGTTGAGCAGTTCTTC
TRBD1,few,TRBV29-1,TRBJ2-3,CSVEDRGGVTDTQYF,TGCAGCGTTGAGGACAGGGGGGGAGTCACAGATACGCAGTATTTT
TRBD2,many,TRBV6-1,TRBJ2-3,CASRGTSGGSRFRRDTQYF,TGTGCCAGCAGAGGAACTAGCGGGGGGAGCCGGTTCCGTAGAGATACGCAGTATTTT
.,.,TRBV6-6,TRBJ2-7,CARPRQVAYEQYF,TGTGCCAGGCCCAGACAGGTGGCCTACGAGCAGTACTTC
.,few,TRBV7-2,TRBJ2-1,CASSLVGTAAGNEQFF,TGTGCCAGCAGCTTAGTGGGGACTGCGGCCGGGAATGAGCAGTTCTTC
TRBD1,.,TRBV29-1,TRBJ2-7,CSVARDRGRTGEQYF,TGCAGCGTGGCCCGGGACAGGGGGCGAACGGGTGAGCAGTACTTC
TRBD1,many,TRBV29-1,TRBJ2-1,CSTGQGYNEQFF,TGCAGCACGGGACAGGGCTACAATGAGCAGTTCTTC
TRBD1,few,TRBV29-1,TRBJ2-6,CSVGTLGTGAGANVLTF,TGCAGCGTTGGGACCCTTGGGACAGGGGCTGGGGCCAACGTCCTGACTTTC
TRBD1,.,TRBV2,TRBJ1-4,CASSDQTGREKLFF,TGTGCCAGCAGTGACCAGACAGGGAGAGAAAAACTGTTTTTT
TRBD1,few,TRBV15,TRBJ2-5,CATSRERTGLETQYF,TGTGCCACCAGCAGAGAACGGACAGGGTTGGAGACCCAGTACTTC
TRBD2,many,TRBV29-1,TRBJ2-1,CSARPGGNEQFF,TGCAGCGCCCGGCCCGGGGGGAATGAGCAGTTCTTC
.,few,TRBV29-1,TRBJ1-2,CSVEVYGYTF,TGCAGCGTTGAGGTCTATGGCTACACCTTC